The next 15 T cell receptor beta chains were all read from a single sample in a study of response to subunit inactivated influenza vaccine. Using its own MiXCR run on the RT-PCR reads, TCRdb lists one record per CDR3 protein. This sample has roughly 500,000 distinct CDR3 sequences; around 21% occur once, and the top ten carry about 3%. In addition, the sample was reused for a study of T cells expressing NK-cell markers. As that study records: Generation of TCR beta cDNA was performed by 5'RACE template switching incorporating UMIs.

Sequencing used CD4+ T cells sorted from PBMCs, obtained roughly 13 days after vaccination. All receptors derive from a man in his forties or fifties who received an inactivated influenza vaccine.

The V and J genes are TRBV15 and TRBJ1-4; maybe TRBD1 (5 bases). CDR1 LNHNV and CDR2 YYDKDF come from the germline V gene (reference sequence). V was pared by 3 bases and J by 8 bases, with 7 bases between. The CDR3 covers 12 residues. The DNA for the CDR3 is TGTGCCACCAGCAGGAGACAGGAAAAACTGTTTTTT. Amino acid sequence: CATSRRQEKLFF.

This sequence joins TRBV24-1 and TRBJ2-1, with 9 bases lining up with TRBD1. This CDR3 comprises 17 residues. V trimming: 2 bases; J trimming: 0 bases; junction bases outside the gene matches: 4. From germline, CDR1 is KGHDR and CDR2 SFDVKD. The CDR3 loop reads CATSDWDRASSYNEQFF. The CDR3 DNA sequence: TGTGCCACCAGTGATTGGGACAGGGCTAGCTCCTACAATGAGCAGTTCTTC.

This rearrangement joins TRBV28 to TRBJ1-4, with 10 bases aligning to TRBD1. Per germline, CDR1 MDHEN and CDR2 SYDVKM. V trimming: 3 bases; J trimming: 8 bases; junction bases outside the gene matches: 18. The CDR3 runs to 19 residues. CDR3 sequence reads: CASSFFPNLGQGGREKLFF. CDR3 DNA sequence: TGTGCCAGCAGTTTTTTCCCGAATCTAGGACAGGGGGGTCGGGAAAAACTGTTTTTT.

The chain carries TRBV15 and TRBJ2-1; 7 bases map to TRBD2. Germline trimming cut 1 base from V and 4 bases from J; bases unmatched to any gene: 7. The CDR3 runs to 16 residues. CDR1 LNHNV and CDR2 YYDKDF come from the germline V gene (reference sequence). The CDR3 sequence is CATSRVPSGTYNEQFF. The CDR3 bases are TGTGCCACCAGCAGAGTTCCTAGCGGAACTTACAATGAGCAGTTCTTC.

This clonotype was counted only a few times. The chain employs TRBV12-3 or TRBV12-4 and TRBJ2-7, with TRBD1 matching over 7 bases. The CDR3 is 16 residues long. The junction had 11 bases not matched to a gene; V was cut back by 6 bases and J by 0 bases. The CDR3 DNA reads as TGTGCCAGCAGAACGCGACAGGGTTTCAGCTCCTACGAGCAGTACTTC. This encodes CASRTRQGFSSYEQYF.

The genes are TRBV28 and TRBJ1-5, with 8 positions matching TRBD1. The length of the CDR3 is 15 residues. CDR1 is MDHEN and CDR2 is SYDVKM in the germline V gene. V lost 8 bases, J lost 6 bases, and 12 bases stayed unmatched. CDR3 nucleotides: TGTGCCAGCGACCCCTTCGGGACAGGTACTCAGCCCCAGCATTTT. This encodes CASDPFGTGTQPQHF.

This chain uses TRBV6-5 with TRBJ2-1, with 14 bases that match TRBD2. This CDR3 comprises 19 residues. Germline-derived CDR1 and CDR2 are MNHEY and SVGAGI. J lost 3 bases, V lost 2 bases, and 9 bases had no gene match. The CDR3 protein is CASSYPTGLAGDLYNEQFF. The CDR3 bases are TGTGCCAGCAGTTACCCCACGGGACTAGCGGGAGACCTCTACAATGAGCAGTTCTTC.

This clonotype was seen a few times. The V call is TRBV7-6, the J call TRBJ2-1; D unresolved. CDR1 SGHVS and CDR2 FNYEAQ come from the germline V gene. This CDR3 spans 12 amino acids. Deletions cut 4 bases from V and 9 bases from J, with 10 bases between. CDR3 sequence (DNA): TGTGCCAGCAGCTCCGGATGGGGTGAGCAGTTCTTC. Encoded protein: CASSSGWGEQFF.

This clonotype came up a few times. The chain recombines TRBV29-1 with TRBJ1-2, with 8 bases identical to TRBD1. Germline V CDR1 and CDR2: SQVTM, ANQGSEA. Trimming removed 7 bases from V and 2 bases from J; junction bases left unmatched: 9. CDR3 length: 14 residues. In nucleotides, the CDR3 is TGCAGCGCCCCCCAGGACAGGGCGAACTATGGCTACACCTTC. It specifies CSAPQDRANYGYTF.

This clonotype was seen at least ten times. The chain recombines TRBV15 with TRBJ2-1; 7 positions match TRBD2. The CDR3 contains 17 residues. V dropped 3 bases and J dropped 5; count of bases not matched to a gene: 13. Germline CDR1 and CDR2: LNHNV and YYDKDF (reference sequence). The CDR3 DNA sequence: TGTGCCACCAGCAGCGCACCACTAGCGAAGGGCCACAATGAGCAGTTCTTC. It encodes CATSSAPLAKGHNEQFF.

This chain uses TRBV14 with TRBJ2-3; no clear D. V lost 6 bases and J lost 4, with 11 bases in between. The CDR3 consists of 13 residues. The germline gives CDR1 SGHDN, CDR2 FVKESK. Here the CDR3 reads CASSRVVPDTQYF. DNA of the CDR3: TGTGCCAGCAGTCGTGTCGTCCCAGATACGCAGTATTTT.

V gene TRBV7-2 combines with J gene TRBJ2-7; the D gene is possibly TRBD1 (6 bases). The germline V and J ends were trimmed by 5 bases and 2 bases, with 10 bases remaining between them. The V gene's germline CDR1 is SGHTA and CDR2 FQGNSA. CDR3 length: 13 amino acids. CDR3 in DNA: TGTGCCAGCAGCATCCGACAGGCCTACGAGCAGTACTTC. Amino acids: CASSIRQAYEQYF.

The chain has TRBV5-6 and TRBJ2-5, with a weak D call TRBD2 (6 bases). The germline CDR1 and CDR2 sequences are SGHDT and YYEEEE. This CDR3 has 14 residues. V was shortened by 5 bases and J by 3 bases, with 14 bases between the two germline ends. Written as DNA, the CDR3 is TGTGCCAGCAGATATGGGACTTCCGAAGAGACCCAGTACTTC. It is translated as CASRYGTSEETQYF.

The chain carries TRBV5-1 and TRBJ2-7; a possible D gene is TRBD1 (6 bases). Germline loops: CDR1 SGHRS, CDR2 YFSETQ. Deletions cut 1 base from V and 7 bases from J, with 18 bases between. The CDR3 is 15 residues long. CDR3 sequence (DNA): TGCGCCAGCAGCTTGAGCAACAGGGCCTCGGGTGAGCAGTACTTC. Translation: CASSLSNRASGEQYF.

The rearrangement joins TRBV20-1 to TRBJ1-5, with 7 bases identical to TRBD1. Per germline, CDR1 DFQATT and CDR2 SNEGSKA (reference sequence). This CDR3 is built from 14 residues. V dropped 3 bases and J dropped 4; count of bases not matched to a gene: 6. This CDR3 is CSASPQGQNQPQHF. The CDR3, as DNA: TGCAGTGCTAGCCCACAGGGACAGAATCAGCCCCAGCATTTT.